In this sample, the clone carrying this T cell receptor (beta chain) turned up a few times. Its matching antigen is unknown. The CDR3 sequence is 14 residues long. Trimming stripped 1 base from V and 0 bases from J, with 7 bases between. The germline gives CDR1 SGHAT, CDR2 FQDESV (reference sequence). This specimen comes from a study of cytomegalovirus exposure and HLA in healthy donors. Study-wide points: Later genetic work tied a missense DCLRE1C variant to beta-chain V and J trimming. Reportedly, cytomegalovirus status was diagnosed with high sensitivity and specificity. While the bulk of TCR sequences proved rare, some public TCRs turned up in many donors.

Everyone who donated was a healthy bone marrow donor. The PCR contained 60 Vbeta and 13 Jbeta primers. The protocol was immunoSEQ multiplex PCR, while the TCRdb copy is restricted to in-frame clones and leaves out a portion. The sample lists about 96,000 clones; about four fifths were seen once. The source is a woman aged 70 to 79 in good health and CMV-seropositive. Sequencing was performed on PBMCs. The chain joins TRBV11-1 to TRBJ2-7; D may be TRBD1 (5 bases). CDR3: CASSLGQSSYEQYF. The CDR3, as DNA: TGTGCCAGCAGCTTAGGACAGAGCTCCTACGAGCAGTACTTC.